This T cell receptor beta chain derives from a study of T cell responses to AZD1222 COVID-19 vaccine. Study observations and caveats: Every sample of the repertoires postdated the peak T cell response. Clonal diversity may have been underestimated, and the donors were mostly white British, with more females than males. Two doses of AZD1222 preceded a rise in Spike-specific TCR breadth and depth.

As for this clone: Its specificity is unknown.

Sequencing was performed with immunoSEQ multiplex PCR; in TCRdb, only in-frame clones are kept and a portion is missing. The table records just under 150,000 clones, approximately 85% of them present only once. This receptor was taken from an adult who received the MenACWY meningococcal vaccine as a control. The specimen comprised peripheral blood, sampled 28 days after the second dose of the MenACWY control vaccine.

The CDR3 loop is CASSKWAWTEVYRIYEQFF. The CDR3 DNA follows: TGTGCCAGCAGCAAATGGGCGTGGACGGAAGTTTATAGGATCTATGAGCAGTTCTTC. This chain uses TRBV21-1 with TRBJ2-1. TRBV21-1 is reported as a pseudogene. The CDR3 extends over 19 amino acids.